The clone carrying this T cell receptor beta chain was counted many times. The antigen is unknown. Reasons for excluding patients were uncontrolled infection, other autoimmune disease, pregnancy or lactation. This sample is part of a study of T cells in Graves' hyperthyroidism and ophthalmopathy. Regarding the study as a whole: Most clonotypes expanded in the thyroid (above 0.001) were also present in blood.

The source material, RNA transcripts, was used to amplify TCR beta CDR3 regions. The HTBI primer set drove a first-round RT-PCR of the TCR CDR3. MiXCR was run by TCRdb on the multiplex PCR reads, yielding one entry per CDR3 protein. The sample has about 640,000 distinct CDR3 sequences; less than 25% are singletons. The sequenced sample was blood. The sequence derives from a man aged 25-40 years with Graves' ophthalmopathy.

CDR3 in DNA: TGTGCCTGGAGTGTAGGTTCCGGAGCTGGAAACACCATATATTTT. Encoded protein: CAWSVGSGAGNTIYF. The genes are TRBV30 and TRBJ1-3; D unresolved. Between the trimmed V and J ends, which lost 0 bases and 2 bases, there was a span of 11 bases. Germline V lookup: CDR1 GTSNPN, CDR2 SVGIG (reference sequence). This CDR3 spans 15 amino acids.